This record concerns one T cell receptor beta chain sequence. The sample is drawn from a study of T cells expressing NK-cell markers. TCRdb re-called the 5' RACE reads and catalogs CDR3 proteins one per entry, DNA excluded. Its listing shows some 110,000 distinct CDR3 sequences. The CDR3 has 14 residues. Sequenced sample: blood T cells: a sorted CD56 or NKG2C T cell subset, CD4+ or CD8+ T cells, or bulk PBMC T cells (not recorded which). This clonotype was sampled from a woman between 18 and 69 years old in good health. V gene TRBV12-2 combines with J gene TRBJ1-5; the TRBD1 assignment by TCRdb is unverifiable without DNA. TRBV12-2 is shown as a pseudogene. The chain's CDR3 is CASRLAKRGRAQHF.